The entry below gives a single T cell receptor beta chain sequence along with its context. Antigen unknown. CDR1 and CDR2 from the germline V gene are SGHTA and FQGNSA. There are 14 residues in the CDR3. V lost 3 bases and J 2 bases, leaving 9 bases between the germline ends. TCRbeta library construction was performed incorporating unique molecular identifiers. TCRdb re-called the PCR reads with MiXCR, one entry per CDR3 protein. The repertoire includes 600,000 or so distinct CDR3 sequences, more than 20% of them detected once, and less than 15% sits in the top ten. The sample comes from a study of T-cell reconstitution after alpha-beta-depleted transplantation in children. Study-wide results and caveats: T-cell counts and diversity at one year following transplant were attributed mainly to newly produced T cells. About two months after transplant, alpha-beta T cells reportedly came from several hundred expanded graft clones. The origin of high day-60 TCRbeta diversity in some patients lay in surviving recipient T cells and thymic progenitors.

The chain joins TRBV7-2 to TRBJ2-3; maybe TRBD2 (6 bases). This receptor was identified in a boy younger than two who had a stem cell transplant for acute myeloid leukemia, so the T cells may come from the graft donor. The source material was PBMCs, mostly from graft donor cells, sampled 360 days after TCRalphabeta/CD19-depleted stem cell transplant. Written as DNA, the CDR3 is TGTGCCAGCAGCTTTGGAGGGGTCACAGATACGCAGTATTTT. Protein sequence: CASSFGGVTDTQYF.